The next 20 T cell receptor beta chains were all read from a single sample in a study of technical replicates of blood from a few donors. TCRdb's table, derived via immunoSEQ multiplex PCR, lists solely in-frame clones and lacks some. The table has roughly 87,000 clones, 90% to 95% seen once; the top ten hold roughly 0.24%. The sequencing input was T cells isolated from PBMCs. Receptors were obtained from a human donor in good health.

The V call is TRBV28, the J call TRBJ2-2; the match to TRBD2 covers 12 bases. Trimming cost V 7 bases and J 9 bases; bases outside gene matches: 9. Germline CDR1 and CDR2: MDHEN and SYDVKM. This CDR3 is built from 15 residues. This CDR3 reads CASNPTSGSLRELFF. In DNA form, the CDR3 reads TGTGCCAGCAACCCGACTAGCGGGAGTCTCAGGGAGCTGTTTTTT. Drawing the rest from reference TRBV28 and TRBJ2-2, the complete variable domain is DVKVTQSSRYLVKRTGEKVFLECVQDMDHENMFWYRQDPGLGLRLIYFSYDVKMKEKGDIPEGYSVSREKKERFSLILESASTNQTSMYLCASNPTSGSLRELFFGEGSRLTVL.

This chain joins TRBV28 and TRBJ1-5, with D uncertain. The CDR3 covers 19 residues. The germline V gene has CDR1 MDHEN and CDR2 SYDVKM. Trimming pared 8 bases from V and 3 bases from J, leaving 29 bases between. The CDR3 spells CASGLLPFSRQVSNQPQHF. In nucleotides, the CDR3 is TGTGCCAGCGGTCTCTTGCCCTTCTCTCGGCAGGTATCCAATCAGCCCCAGCATTTT.

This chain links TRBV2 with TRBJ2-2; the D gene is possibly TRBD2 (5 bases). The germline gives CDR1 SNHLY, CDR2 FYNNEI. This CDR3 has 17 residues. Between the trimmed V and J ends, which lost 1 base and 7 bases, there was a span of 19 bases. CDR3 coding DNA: TGTGCCAGCAGTGAAGATGGCTTTGGCGGGCCCTTCGGGGAGCTGTTTTTT. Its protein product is CASSEDGFGGPFGELFF.

Here the CDR3 reads CALKNTFHPSGRDLTQYF. Written as DNA, the CDR3 is TGTGCCTTAAAAAACACCTTCCACCCTAGCGGGCGGGATTTGACCCAGTACTTC. The chain joins TRBV30 to TRBJ2-5; 8 bases line up with TRBD2. Germline V CDR1 and CDR2: GTSNPN, SVGIG (reference sequence). J gave up 7 bases and V 7 bases, and 26 bases lay outside the gene matches. This CDR3 comprises 18 residues.

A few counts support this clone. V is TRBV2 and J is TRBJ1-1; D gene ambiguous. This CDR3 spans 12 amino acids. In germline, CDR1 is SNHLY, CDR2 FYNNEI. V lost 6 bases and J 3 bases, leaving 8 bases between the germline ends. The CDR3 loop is CASSVFDTEAFF. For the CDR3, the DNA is TGTGCCAGCAGCGTTTTTGACACTGAAGCTTTCTTT.

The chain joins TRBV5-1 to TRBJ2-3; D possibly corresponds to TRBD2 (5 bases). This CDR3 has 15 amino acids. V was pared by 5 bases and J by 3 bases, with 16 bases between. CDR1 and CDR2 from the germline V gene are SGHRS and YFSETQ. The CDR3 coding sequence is TGCGCCAGCAGGAGTACCGGACTCCTAACAGATACGCAGTATTTT. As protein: CASRSTGLLTDTQYF.

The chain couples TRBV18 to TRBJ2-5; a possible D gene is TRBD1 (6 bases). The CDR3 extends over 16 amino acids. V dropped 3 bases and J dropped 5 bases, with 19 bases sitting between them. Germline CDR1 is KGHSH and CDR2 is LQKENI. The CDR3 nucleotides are TGTGCCAGCTCACCCAGCCCGACAGGTCCTAGGGAGACCCAGTACTTC. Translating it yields CASSPSPTGPRETQYF. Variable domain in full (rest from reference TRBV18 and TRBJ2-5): NAGVMQNPRHLVRRRGQEARLRCSPMKGHSHVYWYRQLPEEGLKFMVYLQKENIIDESGMPKERFSAEFPKEGPSILRIQQVVRGDSAAYFCASSPSPTGPRETQYFGPGTRLLVL.

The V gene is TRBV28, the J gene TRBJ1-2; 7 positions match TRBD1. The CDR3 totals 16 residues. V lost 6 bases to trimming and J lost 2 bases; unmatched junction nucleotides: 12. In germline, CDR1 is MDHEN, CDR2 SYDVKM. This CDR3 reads CASSPPPGQRNYGYTF. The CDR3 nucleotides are TGTGCCAGCAGCCCACCGCCGGGACAGAGAAACTATGGCTACACCTTC.

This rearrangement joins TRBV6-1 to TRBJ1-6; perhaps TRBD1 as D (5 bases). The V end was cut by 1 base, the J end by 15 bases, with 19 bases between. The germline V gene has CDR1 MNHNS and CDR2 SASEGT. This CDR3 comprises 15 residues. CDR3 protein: CASSEGQYSFRNLHF. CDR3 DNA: TGTGCCAGCAGTGAAGGACAGTACAGCTTTAGGAACCTCCACTTT.

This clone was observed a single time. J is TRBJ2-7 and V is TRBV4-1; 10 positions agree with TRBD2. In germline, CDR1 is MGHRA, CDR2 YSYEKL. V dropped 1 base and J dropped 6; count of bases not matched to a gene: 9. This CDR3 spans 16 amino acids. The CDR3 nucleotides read TGCGCCAGCAGCCAAGTAGCGGGGGGCCGCCGTGGCGAGCAGTACTTC. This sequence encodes CASSQVAGGRRGEQYF.

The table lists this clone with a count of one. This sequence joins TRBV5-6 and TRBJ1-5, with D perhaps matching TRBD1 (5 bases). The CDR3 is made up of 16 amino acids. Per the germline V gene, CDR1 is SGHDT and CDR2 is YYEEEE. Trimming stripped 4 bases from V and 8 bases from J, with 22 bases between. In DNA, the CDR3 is TGTGCCAGCAGCCAACTCGGACATGGGGGGAAGGAGCCCCAGCATTTT. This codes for CASSQLGHGGKEPQHF. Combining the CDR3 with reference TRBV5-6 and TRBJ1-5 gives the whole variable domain DAGVTQSPTHLIKTRGQQVTLRCSPKSGHDTVSWYQQALGQGPQFIFQYYEEEERQRGNFPDRFSGHQFPNYSSELNVNALLLGDSALYLCASSQLGHGGKEPQHFGDGTRLSIL.

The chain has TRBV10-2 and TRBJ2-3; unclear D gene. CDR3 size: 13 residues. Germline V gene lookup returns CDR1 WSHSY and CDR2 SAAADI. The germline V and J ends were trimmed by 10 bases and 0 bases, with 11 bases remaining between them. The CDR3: CATQLGSTDTQYF. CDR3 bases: TGCGCCACTCAGCTAGGAAGCACAGATACGCAGTATTTT.

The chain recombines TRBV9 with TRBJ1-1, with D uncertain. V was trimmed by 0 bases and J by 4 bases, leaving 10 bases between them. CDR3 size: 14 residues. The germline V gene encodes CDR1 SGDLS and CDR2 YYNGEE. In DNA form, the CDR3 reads TGTGCCAGCAGCGTAGACGGGGAGGGCACTGAAGCTTTCTTT. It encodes CASSVDGEGTEAFF.

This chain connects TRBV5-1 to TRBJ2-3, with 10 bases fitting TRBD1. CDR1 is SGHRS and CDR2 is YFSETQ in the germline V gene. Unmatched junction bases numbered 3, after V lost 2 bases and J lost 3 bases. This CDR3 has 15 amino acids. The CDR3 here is CASSLGQGETDTQYF. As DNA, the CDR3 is TGCGCCAGCAGCTTAGGACAGGGGGAAACAGATACGCAGTATTTT.

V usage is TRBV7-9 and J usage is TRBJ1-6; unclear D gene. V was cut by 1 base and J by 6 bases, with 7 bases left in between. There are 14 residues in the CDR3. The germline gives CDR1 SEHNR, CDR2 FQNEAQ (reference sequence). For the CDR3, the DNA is TGTGCCAGCAGCTTAGGGAGACCTAATTCACCCCTCCACTTT. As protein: CASSLGRPNSPLHF.

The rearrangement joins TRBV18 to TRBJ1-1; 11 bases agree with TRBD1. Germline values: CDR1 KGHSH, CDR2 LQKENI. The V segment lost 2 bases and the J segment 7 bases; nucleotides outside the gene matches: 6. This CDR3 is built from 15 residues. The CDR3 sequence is CASSPEGQGGVEAFF. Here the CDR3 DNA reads TGTGCCAGCTCACCAGAGGGACAGGGGGGGGTTGAAGCTTTCTTT.

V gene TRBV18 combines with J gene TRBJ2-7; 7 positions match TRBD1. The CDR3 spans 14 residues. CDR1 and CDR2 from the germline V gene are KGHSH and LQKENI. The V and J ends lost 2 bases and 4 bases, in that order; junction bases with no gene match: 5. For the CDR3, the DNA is TGTGCCAGCTCACCAGGACAGGATAAGTACGAGCAGTACTTC. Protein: CASSPGQDKYEQYF.

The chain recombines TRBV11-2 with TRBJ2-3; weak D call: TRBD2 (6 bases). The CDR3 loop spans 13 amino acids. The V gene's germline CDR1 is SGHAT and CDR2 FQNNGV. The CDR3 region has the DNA TGTGCAGAGAGGTCGGGGGGCACAGATACGCAGTATTTT. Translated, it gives CAERSGGTDTQYF.

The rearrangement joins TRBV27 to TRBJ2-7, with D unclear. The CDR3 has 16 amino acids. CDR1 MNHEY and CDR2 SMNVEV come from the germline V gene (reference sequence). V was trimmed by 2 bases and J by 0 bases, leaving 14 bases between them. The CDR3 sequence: CASSLEETAASYEQYF. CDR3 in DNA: TGTGCCAGCAGTTTAGAGGAAACTGCGGCCTCCTACGAGCAGTACTTC.

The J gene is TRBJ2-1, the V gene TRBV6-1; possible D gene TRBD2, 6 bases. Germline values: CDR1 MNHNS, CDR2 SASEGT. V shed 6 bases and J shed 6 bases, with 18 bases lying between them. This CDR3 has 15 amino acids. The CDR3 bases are TGTGCCAGCAGGGACGGACTGACTAGTCGCAATGAGCAGTTCTTC. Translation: CASRDGLTSRNEQFF.